These 22 T cell receptor beta chains share one sample of origin, sequenced in a study of T cell responses to AZD1222 COVID-19 vaccine. The table came from immunoSEQ multiplex PCR; TCRdb's copy has only in-frame clones and leaves some out. This table holds approximately 100,000 clones, around 92% found once. The sequencing used peripheral blood, collected on day 0 of AZD1222 vaccination. The receptors originated from an adult in good health.

The genes are TRBV7-2 and TRBJ2-7; perhaps TRBD2 as D (7 bases). This CDR3 is built from 14 residues. Germline loops: CDR1 SGHTA, CDR2 FQGNSA. V lost 5 bases, J lost 2 bases, and 13 bases lay in between. The CDR3, as DNA: TGTGCCAGCAGCCAGGGAGGGGGGGCCTACGAGCAGTACTTC. Protein: CASSQGGGAYEQYF.

The chain is built from TRBV6-6 and TRBJ1-6, with 7 bases lining up with TRBD1. After removal of 6 bases from V and 11 bases from J, the junction contained 13 bases not matched to a gene. CDR3 length equals 15 residues. CDR1 MNHNY and CDR2 SVGAGI come from the germline V gene (reference sequence). DNA for the CDR3: TGTGCCAGCAGGCCCGAATACAGGGGAAGCCCACCCCTCCACTTT. The encoded protein is CASRPEYRGSPPLHF.

This sequence joins TRBV24-1 and TRBJ2-1; TRBD1 matches 7 bases. The CDR3 spans 14 residues. Germline CDR1 KGHDR, CDR2 SFDVKD. The ends lost 5 bases at V and 6 bases at J; junction bases unmatched: 6. CDR3 nucleotides: TGTGCCACCAGTGGACTACAGGGGATCAATGAGCAGTTCTTC. It codes for CATSGLQGINEQFF.

V gene TRBV7-3 combines with J gene TRBJ1-1; a possible D gene is TRBD1 (6 bases). Germline CDR1 reads SGHTA; CDR2 reads FQGTGA. There are 14 residues in the CDR3. Trimming cost V 4 bases and J 3 bases, with 12 bases left between them. The CDR3 sequence: CASSWGRWDTEAFF. The CDR3 region has the DNA TGTGCCAGCAGCTGGGGGCGATGGGACACTGAAGCTTTCTTT.

This clone was seen once. The J gene is TRBJ2-2, the V gene TRBV27, with TRBD2 matching 9 bases. The CDR3 consists of 16 residues. CDR1 MNHEY and CDR2 SMNVEV come from the germline V gene (reference sequence). J was trimmed by 4 bases and V by 4 bases; bases with no gene match: 7. The CDR3 DNA sequence: TGTGCCAGCAGTTCCTCAGCGGGAGGTGGCACCGGGGAGCTGTTTTTT. It encodes CASSSSAGGGTGELFF.

The gene calls are TRBV12-3 or TRBV12-4 and TRBJ1-1; a possible D gene is TRBD1 (6 bases). This CDR3 has 13 residues. V gave up 4 bases and J gave up 5 bases, with 11 bases separating them. The CDR3 sequence: CASSSLGQTEAFF. The CDR3 nucleotides read TGTGCCAGCAGTTCCCTCGGACAGACTGAAGCTTTCTTT.

This chain links TRBV5-4 with TRBJ2-7; perhaps TRBD1 as D (7 bases). Looked up from germline, CDR1 is SGHNT and CDR2 is YYREEE (reference sequence). The CDR3 sequence is 18 residues long. The V and J ends lost 3 bases and 3 bases respectively, with 25 bases between them. The CDR3 region has the DNA TGTGCCAGCAGCTCCCCCGCGTCGGAGGGGGCAAAAAACTACGAGCAGTACTTC. The encoded protein is CASSSPASEGAKNYEQYF.

The genes are TRBV4-1 and TRBJ2-3; 14 nucleotides line up with TRBD2. The V gene's germline CDR1 is MGHRA and CDR2 YSYEKL. The CDR3 length is 18 residues. The trim removed 4 bases at V and 5 bases at J, leaving 11 bases unmatched. The CDR3 region is CASSLLGTSGSFRDTQYF. For the CDR3, the DNA is TGCGCCAGCAGCCTTCTAGGGACTAGCGGGAGTTTTAGAGATACGCAGTATTTT.

The chain combines TRBV27 with TRBJ2-7; 14 nucleotides align to TRBD2. The germline gives CDR1 MNHEY, CDR2 SMNVEV (reference sequence). V lost 4 bases, J lost 6 bases, and 5 bases stayed unmatched. This CDR3 has 15 residues. In nucleotides, the CDR3 is TGTGCCAGCAGTTACTCAGGGACTAGCGGGAGCGAGCAGTACTTC. Translation gives CASSYSGTSGSEQYF.

The chain combines TRBV28 with TRBJ1-2; 9 nucleotides match TRBD1. The CDR3 is made up of 14 amino acids. The junction had 8 bases not matched to a gene; V was cut back by 5 bases and J by 7 bases. The germline V gene has CDR1 MDHEN and CDR2 SYDVKM. CDR3 nucleotide sequence: TGTGCCAGCAGTCTCCTACAGGGGGCGATTGGCTACACCTTC. It specifies CASSLLQGAIGYTF.

The chain has TRBV5-1 and TRBJ2-5; 8 positions match TRBD2. The germline gives CDR1 SGHRS, CDR2 YFSETQ. The CDR3 has 15 amino acids. V lost 3 bases and J lost 3; bases outside the gene matches: 7. Here the CDR3 DNA reads TGCGCCAGCAGCTCCGGGACTAGTACCAAAGAGACCCAGTACTTC. Translated: CASSSGTSTKETQYF.

The chain uses TRBV2 and TRBJ2-1; possibly TRBD1 for D (5 bases). Germline CDR1 reads SNHLY; CDR2 reads FYNNEI. Trimming pared 7 bases from V and 1 base from J, leaving 8 bases between. This CDR3 is 13 amino acids long. Here the CDR3 DNA reads TGTGCCAGCAAGGGGCAATCCTACAATGAGCAGTTCTTC. Translated, it gives CASKGQSYNEQFF.

This clone has a single count. Other DNA sequences from this sample encode an identical CDR3 as well. The V gene is TRBV28, the J gene TRBJ1-2, with D unclear. CDR1 is MDHEN, CDR2 SYDVKM, per germline. This CDR3 is 11 amino acids long. The V gene lost 5 bases and the J gene lost 4 bases, with 5 bases spanning the gap. The CDR3 region has the DNA TGTGCCAGCAGTACATCCTATGGCTACACCTTC. Translation gives CASSTSYGYTF.

The chain joins TRBV30 to TRBJ1-4; a possible D gene is TRBD1 (6 bases). Trimming pared 2 bases from V and 8 bases from J, leaving 9 bases between. This CDR3 has 12 residues. Germline V gene sequence: CDR1 GTSNPN, CDR2 SVGIG (reference sequence). CDR3: CAWSPQGEKLFF. The CDR3 DNA sequence: TGTGCCTGGAGTCCTCAGGGGGAAAAACTGTTTTTT.

The V and J genes are TRBV4-1 and TRBJ2-5; TRBD2 aligns across 13 bases. The CDR3 spans 17 residues. CDR1 is MGHRA, CDR2 YSYEKL, per germline. V shed 3 bases, J shed 5 bases, and the junction held 9 bases outside the gene matches. CDR3 protein: CASSQALLAGGDETQYF. For the CDR3, the DNA is TGCGCCAGCAGCCAGGCCTTACTAGCGGGAGGGGATGAGACCCAGTACTTC.

The chain couples TRBV5-1 to TRBJ2-7; 8 nucleotides align to TRBD2. From germline, CDR1 is SGHRS and CDR2 YFSETQ. After removal of 1 base from V and 3 bases from J, the junction contained 6 bases not matched to a gene. The CDR3 is 15 amino acids. The CDR3 reads CASSLNSGTYYEQYF. In DNA, the CDR3 is TGCGCCAGCAGCTTGAATAGCGGGACCTACTACGAGCAGTACTTC.

This clone was detected once. The chain recombines TRBV3-1 (or the pseudogene TRBV3-2) with TRBJ2-1, with 8 bases aligning to TRBD2. J was trimmed by 7 bases and V by 3 bases; bases with no gene match: 2. Germline V gene lookup returns CDR1 LGHDT and CDR2 YNNKEL (reference sequence). The CDR3 sequence is 13 residues long. The CDR3 region has the DNA TGTGCCAGCAGCCACCGACTAGCGAATGAGCAGTTCTTC. As protein: CASSHRLANEQFF.

The chain is built from TRBV28 and TRBJ1-5; 8 nucleotides align to TRBD1. The V gene's germline CDR1 is MDHEN and CDR2 SYDVKM. V shed 2 bases and J 4 bases; nucleotides not matched to a gene: 7. This CDR3 is 16 amino acids long. The CDR3 sequence is CASSLRYRGWNQPQHF. As DNA, the CDR3 is TGTGCCAGCAGTTTAAGGTACAGGGGGTGGAATCAGCCCCAGCATTTT.

The chain joins TRBV5-4 to TRBJ2-5; the D is unclear. The CDR3 runs 12 residues. Germline CDR1 is SGHNT and CDR2 is YYREEE (reference sequence). Trimming removed 1 base at V and 1 base at J, with 2 bases between. CDR3 sequence reads: CASSLPQETQYF. CDR3 coding DNA: TGTGCCAGCAGCTTGCCCCAAGAGACCCAGTACTTC.

The chain employs TRBV9 and TRBJ2-3; 7 positions agree with TRBD2. Trimming removed 0 bases from V and 3 bases from J; junction bases left unmatched: 4. The CDR3 consists of 15 residues. Germline values: CDR1 SGDLS, CDR2 YYNGEE. The CDR3 sequence: CASSVGGRVTDTQYF. The CDR3 nucleotides are TGTGCCAGCAGCGTAGGGGGGAGGGTGACAGATACGCAGTATTTT.

The chain joins TRBV13 to TRBJ2-1; 10 bases line up with TRBD2. Germline values: CDR1 PRHDT, CDR2 FYEKMQ (reference sequence). The junction had 4 bases not matched to a gene; V was cut back by 7 bases and J by 4 bases. This CDR3 region has 14 residues. The CDR3 here is CASKREGPYNEQFF. The DNA of the CDR3 is TGTGCCAGCAAGCGGGAGGGCCCGTACAATGAGCAGTTCTTC. The whole variable domain, filled in from reference TRBV13 and TRBJ2-1, reads AAGVIQSPRHLIKEKRETATLKCYPIPRHDTVYWYQQGPGQDPQFLISFYEKMQSDKGSIPDRFSAQQFSDYHSELNMSSLELGDSALYFCASKREGPYNEQFFGPGTRLTVL.

The chain carries TRBV7-3 and TRBJ2-5, with D perhaps matching TRBD1 (6 bases). Looked up from germline, CDR1 is SGHTA and CDR2 is FQGTGA. The CDR3 runs 15 residues. Trimming stripped 2 bases from V and 2 bases from J, with 12 bases between. The CDR3 nucleotides are TGTGCCAGCAGCTTATGGGGGCGTGAACAAGAGACCCAGTACTTC. Translating it yields CASSLWGREQETQYF.